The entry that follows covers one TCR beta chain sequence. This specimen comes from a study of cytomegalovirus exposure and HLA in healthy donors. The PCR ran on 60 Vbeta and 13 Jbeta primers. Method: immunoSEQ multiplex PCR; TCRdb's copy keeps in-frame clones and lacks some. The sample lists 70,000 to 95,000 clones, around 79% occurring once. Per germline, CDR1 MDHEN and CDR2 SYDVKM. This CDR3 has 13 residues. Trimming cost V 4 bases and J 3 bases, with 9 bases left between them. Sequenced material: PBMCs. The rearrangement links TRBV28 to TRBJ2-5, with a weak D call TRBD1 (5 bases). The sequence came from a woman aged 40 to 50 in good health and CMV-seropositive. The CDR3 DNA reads TGTGCCAGCAGTTATGGCAGGGAAGAGACCCAGTACTTC. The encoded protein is CASSYGREETQYF. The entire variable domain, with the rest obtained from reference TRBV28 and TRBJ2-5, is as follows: DVKVTQSSRYLVKRTGEKVFLECVQDMDHENMFWYRQDPGLGLRLIYFSYDVKMKEKGDIPEGYSVSREKKERFSLILESASTNQTSMYLCASSYGREETQYFGPGTRLLVL.